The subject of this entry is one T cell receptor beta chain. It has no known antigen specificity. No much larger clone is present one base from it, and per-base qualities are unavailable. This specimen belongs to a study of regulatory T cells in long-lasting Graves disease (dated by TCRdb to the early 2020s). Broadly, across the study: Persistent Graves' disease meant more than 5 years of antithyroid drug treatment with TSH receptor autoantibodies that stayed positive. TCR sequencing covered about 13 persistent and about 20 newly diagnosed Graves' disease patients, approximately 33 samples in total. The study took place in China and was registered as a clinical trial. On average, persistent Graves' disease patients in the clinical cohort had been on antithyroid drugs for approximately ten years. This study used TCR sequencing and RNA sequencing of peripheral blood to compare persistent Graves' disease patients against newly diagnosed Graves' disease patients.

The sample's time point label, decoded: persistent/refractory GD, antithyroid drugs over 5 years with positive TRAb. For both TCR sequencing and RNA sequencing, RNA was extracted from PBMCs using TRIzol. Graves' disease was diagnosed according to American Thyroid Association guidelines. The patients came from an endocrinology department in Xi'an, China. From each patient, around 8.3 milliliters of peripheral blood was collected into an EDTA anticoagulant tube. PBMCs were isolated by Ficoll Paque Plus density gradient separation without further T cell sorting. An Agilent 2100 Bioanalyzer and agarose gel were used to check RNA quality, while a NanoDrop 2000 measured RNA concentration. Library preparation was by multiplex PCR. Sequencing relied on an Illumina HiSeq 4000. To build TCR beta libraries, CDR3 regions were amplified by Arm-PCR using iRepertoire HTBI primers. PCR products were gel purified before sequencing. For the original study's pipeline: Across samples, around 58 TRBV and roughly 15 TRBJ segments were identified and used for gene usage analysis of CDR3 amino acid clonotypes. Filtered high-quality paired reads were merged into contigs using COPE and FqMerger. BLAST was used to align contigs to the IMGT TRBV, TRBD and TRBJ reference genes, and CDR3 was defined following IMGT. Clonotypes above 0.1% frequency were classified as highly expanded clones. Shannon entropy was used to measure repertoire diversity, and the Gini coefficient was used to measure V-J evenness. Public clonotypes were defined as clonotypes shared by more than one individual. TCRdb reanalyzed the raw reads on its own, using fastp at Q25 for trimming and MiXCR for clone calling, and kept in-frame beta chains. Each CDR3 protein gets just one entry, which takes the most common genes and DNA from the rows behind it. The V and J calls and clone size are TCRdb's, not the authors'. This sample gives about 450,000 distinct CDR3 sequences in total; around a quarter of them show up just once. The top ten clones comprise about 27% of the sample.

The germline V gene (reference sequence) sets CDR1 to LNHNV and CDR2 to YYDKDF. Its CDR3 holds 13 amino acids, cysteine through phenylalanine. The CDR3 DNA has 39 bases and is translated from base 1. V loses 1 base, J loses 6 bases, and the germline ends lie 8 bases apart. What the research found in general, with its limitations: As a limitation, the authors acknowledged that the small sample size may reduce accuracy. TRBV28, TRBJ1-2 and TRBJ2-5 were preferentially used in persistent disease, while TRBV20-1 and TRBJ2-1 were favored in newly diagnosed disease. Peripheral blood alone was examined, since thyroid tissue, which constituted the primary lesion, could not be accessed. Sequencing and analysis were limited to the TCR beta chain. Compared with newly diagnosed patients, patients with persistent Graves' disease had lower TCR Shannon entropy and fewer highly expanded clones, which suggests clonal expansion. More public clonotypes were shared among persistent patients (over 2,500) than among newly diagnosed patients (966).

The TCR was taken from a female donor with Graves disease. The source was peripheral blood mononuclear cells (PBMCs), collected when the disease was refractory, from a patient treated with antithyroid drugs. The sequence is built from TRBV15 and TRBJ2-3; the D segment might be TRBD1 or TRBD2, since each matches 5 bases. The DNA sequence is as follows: TGTGCCACCAGCAGAGGTGGGACCGATACGCAGTATTTT. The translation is CATSRGGTDTQYF.